The next 20 T cell receptor beta chains were all read from a single sample in a study of T cells after yellow fever vaccination. TCRdb analysed the 5' RACE reads with MiXCR anew, one entry per CDR3 protein. The sample holds some 560,000 distinct CDR3 sequences, less than 20% seen once. The sample in question was PBMCs, obtained 4 to 6 days after the first yellow fever vaccination. These receptors originate from a man younger than 35 who received the YFV17D yellow fever vaccine.

At least ten counts were recorded for this clonotype. The chain joins TRBV18 to TRBJ2-5; no clear D. CDR1 is KGHSH, CDR2 LQKENI, per germline. The CDR3 is made up of 12 amino acids. V lost 3 bases, J lost 5 bases, and 7 bases lay in between. CDR3 region: CASSPRAETQYF. DNA for the CDR3: TGTGCCAGCTCACCCCGGGCCGAGACCCAGTACTTC. Variable domain in full (rest from reference TRBV18 and TRBJ2-5): NAGVMQNPRHLVRRRGQEARLRCSPMKGHSHVYWYRQLPEEGLKFMVYLQKENIIDESGMPKERFSAEFPKEGPSILRIQQVVRGDSAAYFCASSPRAETQYFGPGTRLLVL.

The chain joins TRBV6-2 or TRBV6-3 to TRBJ1-1; 12 positions agree with TRBD1. V trimming: 2 bases; J trimming: 4 bases; junction bases outside the gene matches: 14. The CDR3 length is 19 residues. Germline loops: CDR1 MNHEY, CDR2 SVGEGT. Here the CDR3 reads CASSYKLGDRGLHGTEAFF. DNA of the CDR3: TGTGCCAGCAGTTACAAGTTGGGGGACAGGGGGCTTCATGGCACTGAAGCTTTCTTT.

This chain connects TRBV11-1 to TRBJ2-4; 7 bases agree with TRBD1. The CDR3 length is 22 residues. Germline lookup yields CDR1 SGHAT and CDR2 FQDESV (reference sequence). Unmatched junction bases numbered 20, after V lost 0 bases and J lost 0 bases. CDR3 bases: TGTGCCAGCAGCTTAGCCAGCTATCTCGGACAGGAGAAACCTTTAGCCAAAAACATTCAGTACTTC. Amino acid sequence: CASSLASYLGQEKPLAKNIQYF. Looking up the rest from reference TRBV11-1 and TRBJ2-4 gives the full variable domain: EAEVAQSPRYKITEKSQAVAFWCDPISGHATLYWYRQILGQGPELLVQFQDESVVDDSQLPKDRFSAERLKGVDSTLKIQPAELGDSAMYLCASSLASYLGQEKPLAKNIQYFGAGTRLSVL.

This clonotype was seen a handful of times. The V call is TRBV2, the J call TRBJ2-1; D is possibly TRBD1 (5 bases). The CDR3 is 15 residues long. Deletions cut 8 bases from V and 1 base from J, with 15 bases between. The germline CDR1 and CDR2 sequences are SNHLY and FYNNEI. The CDR3 loop reads CASSKDRPSYNEQFF. In DNA, the CDR3 is TGTGCCAGCTCTAAAGACAGACCTTCCTACAATGAGCAGTTCTTC.

CDR3 residues: CASSPDAPGTQYF. The CDR3 DNA reads as TGTGCCAGCAGCCCAGACGCCCCTGGTACGCAGTATTTT. The chain carries TRBV9 and TRBJ2-3; D is uncertain. Trimming took 4 bases from V and 8 from J, leaving 14 bases between them. Germline loops: CDR1 SGDLS, CDR2 YYNGEE. CDR3 size: 13 residues.

The chain employs TRBV4-2 and TRBJ2-4, with TRBD1 identical over 11 bases. V shed 4 bases and J 8 bases; nucleotides not matched to a gene: 10. This CDR3 contains 16 residues. Per germline, CDR1 LGHNA and CDR2 YNFKEQ. As DNA, the CDR3 is TGTGCCAGCAGCCGTTGGACAGGGGGCGTAGGGGACATTCAGTACTTC. Protein: CASSRWTGGVGDIQYF.

The chain uses TRBV2 and TRBJ1-2, with 9 positions matching TRBD1. The ends lost 7 bases at V and 7 bases at J; junction bases unmatched: 10. Germline-derived CDR1 and CDR2 are SNHLY and FYNNEI. This CDR3 has 14 amino acids. The chain's CDR3 is CASKSDRGRGGYTF. CDR3 nucleotides: TGTGCCAGCAAATCGGACAGGGGACGGGGTGGCTACACCTTC.

This clonotype occurred many times. The gene calls are TRBV7-8 and TRBJ2-7, with D perhaps matching TRBD2 (5 bases). The CDR3 is 14 amino acids. Trimming took off 0 bases at V and 9 bases at J, with 15 bases between the two ends. Germline V gene lookup returns CDR1 SGHVS and CDR2 FQNEAQ. As DNA, the CDR3 is TGTGCCAGCAGCTTAGCGGACGGGGTAGGGAGGCAGTACGTC. Translated: CASSLADGVGRQYV.

This clonotype was counted between two and nine times. The chain has TRBV12-3 or TRBV12-4 and TRBJ1-2; maybe TRBD1 (6 bases). The CDR3 spans 12 residues. Trimming removed 6 bases from V and 8 bases from J, with 13 bases in between. The CDR3 loop reads CASRGGAEGYTF. DNA of the CDR3: TGTGCCAGCAGAGGGGGGGCGGAGGGCTACACCTTC.

J is TRBJ1-1 and V is TRBV28, with a tentative D call TRBD1 (5 bases). The V gene lost 3 bases and the J gene lost 3 bases, with 8 bases spanning the gap. This CDR3 is 13 amino acids long. Per the germline V gene, CDR1 is MDHEN and CDR2 is SYDVKM. DNA of the CDR3: TGTGCCAGCAGTTTGGGACTATACACTGAAGCTTTCTTT. The encoded protein is CASSLGLYTEAFF. Together with reference TRBV28 and TRBJ1-1, the CDR3 gives the full variable domain: DVKVTQSSRYLVKRTGEKVFLECVQDMDHENMFWYRQDPGLGLRLIYFSYDVKMKEKGDIPEGYSVSREKKERFSLILESASTNQTSMYLCASSLGLYTEAFFGQGTRLTVV.

The V gene is TRBV24-1, the J gene TRBJ2-3; D not resolved. The V end lost 7 bases, the J end lost 4 bases, and 5 bases lay between the germline ends. The CDR3 is 11 amino acids. Germline V gene data show CDR1 as KGHDR and CDR2 as SFDVKD. The CDR3 spells CATRSSDTQYF. CDR3 coding DNA: TGTGCCACCAGGTCCTCAGATACGCAGTATTTT.

The sample holds a few counts of this clonotype. The rearrangement links TRBV7-4 to TRBJ2-7; a possible D gene is TRBD1 (6 bases). Trimming pared 5 bases from V and 2 bases from J, leaving 19 bases between. The length of the CDR3 is 16 residues. Germline V gene data show CDR1 as SGHVT and CDR2 as SQSDAQ. CDR3 DNA: TGTGCCAGCAGCCCCTCCGATGGGGGCTGCACCTACGAGCAGTACGTC. Its translation is CASSPSDGGCTYEQYV.

V gene TRBV4-3 combines with J gene TRBJ2-7; 7 bases align to TRBD1. The junction had 8 bases not matched to a gene; V was cut back by 0 bases and J by 6 bases. Per germline, CDR1 LGHNA and CDR2 YSLEER. CDR3 length: 15 residues. CDR3 residues: CASSQDGLEGAEQYF. In DNA form, the CDR3 reads TGCGCCAGCAGCCAAGATGGGCTAGAGGGGGCCGAGCAGTACTTC.

The table lists this clonotype with a few counts. The genes are TRBV19 and TRBJ2-5, with D possibly TRBD2 on 6 matching bases. With 4 bases removed from V and 4 bases from J, the gap between germline ends came to 13 bases. This CDR3 contains 14 residues. CDR1 and CDR2 from the germline V gene are LNHDA and SQIVND (reference sequence). This chain's CDR3 is CASSTQTSGETQYF. The CDR3 nucleotides read TGTGCCAGTAGTACCCAGACTAGTGGAGAGACCCAGTACTTC.

This clonotype was seen a handful of times. The chain is built from TRBV20-1 and TRBJ1-1, with no clear D. The V and J ends lost 4 bases and 0 bases respectively, with 9 bases between them. Germline-derived CDR1 and CDR2 are DFQATT and SNEGSKA (reference sequence). The CDR3 has 13 residues. The CDR3 spells CSAMSGLNTEAFF. CDR3 DNA: TGCAGTGCTATGTCCGGGCTGAACACTGAAGCTTTCTTT.

This clonotype was seen at least ten times. The genes are TRBV12-3 or TRBV12-4 and TRBJ1-5, with D unclear. The CDR3 has 13 residues. Trimming shortened V by 5 bases and J by 4 bases, and 9 bases separated the two germline ends. The CDR3 DNA follows: TGTGCCAGCAGTCGGGTCCCTAATCAGCCCCAGCATTTT. Protein sequence: CASSRVPNQPQHF.

This clonotype was recorded a few times. V is TRBV6-5 and J is TRBJ2-1, with 9 positions matching TRBD2. V was clipped by 2 bases and J by 3 bases; unmatched bases: 5. This CDR3 is built from 16 residues. Germline V gene sequence: CDR1 MNHEY, CDR2 SVGAGI. The CDR3 protein is CASSYLSGGGYNEQFF. The CDR3, as DNA: TGTGCCAGCAGTTACCTTAGCGGGGGAGGCTACAATGAGCAGTTCTTC.

This clonotype turned up a few times. The chain recombines TRBV5-5 with TRBJ2-7; 8 bases line up with TRBD1. After removal of 2 bases from V and 4 bases from J, the junction contained 5 bases not matched to a gene. In germline, CDR1 is SGHKS, CDR2 YYEKEE (reference sequence). The CDR3 length is 14 residues. The CDR3 DNA reads TGTGCCAGCAGCTTCGGACAGGGACAATACGAGCAGTACGTC. Translating gives CASSFGQGQYEQYV.

In its sample, this clonotype was seen a few times. J is TRBJ2-1 and V is TRBV29-1; no firm D call. CDR3 size: 10 residues. V lost 4 bases to trimming and J lost 9 bases, with 7 bases between them. The germline gives CDR1 SQVTM, CDR2 ANQGSEA. This CDR3 is CSVGSLEQFF. The CDR3 coding sequence is TGCAGCGTTGGAAGCCTTGAGCAGTTCTTC.

This clonotype has ten or more counts. The chain links TRBV5-1 to TRBJ2-3; D is unclear. Germline V gene data show CDR1 as SGHRS and CDR2 as YFSETQ. The length of the CDR3 is 11 residues. V was shortened by 0 bases and J by 10 bases, with 6 bases between the two germline ends. CDR3 in amino acids: CASSLEGAQYF. CDR3 nucleotides: TGCGCCAGCAGCTTGGAAGGAGCGCAGTATTTT.